The rows below give T cell receptor beta chains drawn from one sample of a study of T-cell reconstitution after alpha-beta-depleted transplantation in children. TCRdb reanalysed the PCR reads using MiXCR and keeps one entry per CDR3 protein. The table includes around 270,000 distinct CDR3 sequences, over 7.5% detected once. Sequenced material: peripheral blood, taken 360 days after TCRalphabeta/CD19-depleted stem cell transplant. These TCRs come from a female patient aged 2 to 10 who had a stem cell transplant for Fanconi anemia, so the T cells may come from the graft donor. CDR3s include the opening cysteine and the closing phenylalanine or tryptophan. The D gene is left open where the match is weak. The size entry is marked missing in some rows and otherwise reads once, few, many or a size class.

clone size: few
J gene: TRBJ2-1
D gene: TRBD2
V gene: TRBV5-6
CDR3 protein: CASSTGLAGFYNEQFF
CDR3 DNA: TGTGCCAGCAGCACGGGACTAGCGGGGTTCTACAATGAGCAGTTCTTC

clone size: -
J gene: TRBJ1-2
D gene: TRBD1
V gene: TRBV7-2
CDR3 protein: CASSLVQGGYGYTF
CDR3 DNA: TGTGCCAGCAGCTTAGTGCAGGGGGGCTATGGCTACACCTTC

clone size: -
J gene: TRBJ2-3
D gene: TRBD2
V gene: TRBV3-1
CDR3 protein: CASSQWGTRPTDTQYF
CDR3 DNA: TGTGCCAGCAGCCAATGGGGGACTAGACCCACAGATACGCAGTATTTT

clone size: many
J gene: TRBJ2-7
D gene: -
V gene: TRBV4-3
CDR3 protein: CASSQELAGKEDF
CDR3 DNA: TGCGCCAGCAGCCAAGAACTGGCGGGGAAGGAGGACTTC

clone size: few
J gene: TRBJ2-6
D gene: TRBD1
V gene: TRBV7-9
CDR3 protein: CASSKTGAGANVLTF
CDR3 DNA: TGTGCCAGCAGCAAAACAGGGGCTGGGGCCAACGTCCTGACTTTC

clone size: -
J gene: TRBJ2-1
D gene: TRBD1
V gene: TRBV18
CDR3 protein: CASSGNRGPYNEQFF
CDR3 DNA: TGTGCCAGCTCAGGGAACAGGGGACCCTACAATGAGCAGTTCTTC

clone size: -
J gene: TRBJ1-2
D gene: -
V gene: TRBV4-2
CDR3 protein: CASSQEEGVRGTGGYTF
CDR3 DNA: TGTGCCAGCAGCCAAGAGGAGGGCGTCAGGGGAACCGGTGGCTACACCTTC

clone size: many
J gene: TRBJ2-7
D gene: TRBD1
V gene: TRBV12-3/TRBV12-4
CDR3 protein: CASSGDRVYEQYF
CDR3 DNA: TGTGCCAGCAGTGGGGACAGGGTCTACGAGCAGTACTTC

clone size: -
J gene: TRBJ2-1
D gene: TRBD2
V gene: TRBV24-1
CDR3 protein: CATEGTTSGGSYNEQFF
CDR3 DNA: TGTGCCACCGAGGGAACAACTAGCGGGGGCTCCTACAATGAGCAGTTCTTC

clone size: -
J gene: TRBJ1-1
D gene: -
V gene: TRBV6-4
CDR3 protein: CASSDTPGGQTEAFF
CDR3 DNA: TGTGCCAGCAGTGACACCCCCGGGGGGCAAACTGAAGCTTTCTTT

clone size: many
J gene: TRBJ2-1
D gene: TRBD2
V gene: TRBV7-8
CDR3 protein: CASSLVGTSSYNEQFF
CDR3 DNA: TGTGCCAGCAGCTTAGTGGGGACTAGCTCCTACAATGAGCAGTTCTTC

clone size: -
J gene: TRBJ2-1
D gene: TRBD2
V gene: TRBV2
CDR3 protein: CASIRLAGVMSSYNEQFF
CDR3 DNA: TGTGCCAGCATAAGACTAGCGGGGGTCATGAGCTCCTACAATGAGCAGTTCTTC

clone size: -
J gene: TRBJ1-5
D gene: TRBD1
V gene: TRBV4-1
CDR3 protein: CASSQDWDRGSNLGQPQHF
CDR3 DNA: TGCGCCAGCAGCCAAGACTGGGACAGGGGGTCGAATCTCGGTCAGCCCCAGCATTTT

clone size: few
J gene: TRBJ2-5
D gene: TRBD1
V gene: TRBV12-5
CDR3 protein: CASGPGTGGRQETQYF
CDR3 DNA: TGTGCTAGTGGTCCCGGGACAGGGGGCCGTCAAGAGACCCAGTACTTC

clone size: -
J gene: TRBJ2-1
D gene: TRBD1
V gene: TRBV19
CDR3 protein: CASSGGQGAVEQFF
CDR3 DNA: TGTGCCAGTAGCGGTGGACAGGGGGCGGTTGAGCAGTTCTTC

clone size: many
J gene: TRBJ2-5
D gene: TRBD2
V gene: TRBV5-1
CDR3 protein: CASSLVAGGVETQYF
CDR3 DNA: TGCGCCAGCAGCTTGGTAGCGGGGGGAGTGGAGACCCAGTACTTC

clone size: many
J gene: TRBJ2-1
D gene: -
V gene: TRBV28
CDR3 protein: CASSRLAYEQFF
CDR3 DNA: TGTGCCAGCAGTCGCCTAGCTTACGAGCAGTTCTTC

clone size: few
J gene: TRBJ1-6
D gene: -
V gene: TRBV18
CDR3 protein: CASSLGQGLNSPLHF
CDR3 DNA: TGTGCCAGCTCCTTGGGCCAAGGGCTTAATTCACCCCTCCACTTT

clone size: -
J gene: TRBJ1-1
D gene: -
V gene: TRBV27
CDR3 protein: CASSVVPLGRGAFF
CDR3 DNA: TGTGCCAGCAGTGTCGTGCCTTTGGGGCGGGGAGCTTTCTTT

clone size: -
J gene: TRBJ1-5
D gene: -
V gene: TRBV6-1
CDR3 protein: CASSERYSNQPQHF
CDR3 DNA: TGTGCCAGCAGTGAGAGGTACAGCAATCAGCCCCAGCATTTT

clone size: -
J gene: TRBJ1-1
D gene: -
V gene: TRBV9
CDR3 protein: CASSIGGGFPEAFF
CDR3 DNA: TGTGCCAGCAGCATCGGGGGTGGTTTCCCTGAAGCTTTCTTT

clone size: many
J gene: TRBJ2-5
D gene: TRBD1
V gene: TRBV12-3/TRBV12-4
CDR3 protein: CASSLRQGVEETQYF
CDR3 DNA: TGTGCCAGCAGTTTAAGACAGGGGGTAGAAGAGACCCAGTACTTC

clone size: many
J gene: TRBJ1-4
D gene: -
V gene: TRBV7-6
CDR3 protein: CASSSLVNEKLFF
CDR3 DNA: TGTGCCAGCAGCTCCTTGGTGAACGAAAAACTGTTTTTT

clone size: -
J gene: TRBJ2-1
D gene: TRBD2
V gene: TRBV25-1
CDR3 protein: CASTPRGGLAGASSYNEQFF
CDR3 DNA: TGTGCCAGCACCCCTAGGGGGGGACTAGCGGGCGCTAGCTCCTACAATGAGCAGTTCTTC

clone size: many
J gene: TRBJ1-1
D gene: TRBD1
V gene: TRBV12-3/TRBV12-4
CDR3 protein: CASSRTGGLNTEAFF
CDR3 DNA: TGTGCCAGCAGCAGAACAGGGGGGTTGAACACTGAAGCTTTCTTT

clone size: -
J gene: TRBJ2-2
D gene: TRBD1
V gene: TRBV19
CDR3 protein: CASRKGAPGELFF
CDR3 DNA: TGTGCCAGTAGAAAGGGGGCTCCCGGGGAGCTGTTTTTT

clone size: many
J gene: TRBJ2-7
D gene: -
V gene: TRBV20-1
CDR3 protein: CSARLATYEQYF
CDR3 DNA: TGCAGTGCTAGATTGGCAACCTACGAGCAGTACTTC

clone size: -
J gene: TRBJ2-5
D gene: TRBD1
V gene: TRBV11-2
CDR3 protein: CASSTGTDQETQYF
CDR3 DNA: TGTGCCAGCAGCACCGGGACAGACCAAGAGACCCAGTACTTC

clone size: many
J gene: TRBJ2-1
D gene: TRBD2
V gene: TRBV7-4
CDR3 protein: CASSCLAENRLANEQFF
CDR3 DNA: TGTGCCAGCAGCTGCCTAGCGGAAAACCGACTCGCCAATGAGCAGTTCTTC

clone size: many
J gene: TRBJ1-1
D gene: -
V gene: TRBV10-3
CDR3 protein: CAISEGVGAEAFF
CDR3 DNA: TGTGCCATCAGTGAGGGGGTAGGGGCTGAAGCTTTCTTT

clone size: -
J gene: TRBJ1-2
D gene: TRBD1
V gene: TRBV6-2/TRBV6-3
CDR3 protein: CASSPGTGYGYTF
CDR3 DNA: TGTGCCAGCAGTCCCGGGACAGGGTATGGCTACACCTTC

clone size: few
J gene: TRBJ2-4
D gene: TRBD1
V gene: TRBV12-3/TRBV12-4
CDR3 protein: CASSLARPGTGPKNIQYF
CDR3 DNA: TGTGCCAGCAGTTTAGCGAGACCCGGGACAGGGCCCAAAAACATTCAGTACTTC

clone size: few
J gene: TRBJ2-5
D gene: TRBD1
V gene: TRBV20-1
CDR3 protein: CSAPPRQGRETQYF
CDR3 DNA: TGCAGTGCTCCCCCCCGACAGGGACGAGAGACCCAGTACTTC

clone size: many
J gene: TRBJ2-6
D gene: -
V gene: TRBV12-3/TRBV12-4
CDR3 protein: CASSPTAGANVLTF
CDR3 DNA: TGTGCCAGCAGTCCGACTGCGGGGGCCAACGTCCTGACTTTC

clone size: few
J gene: TRBJ1-1
D gene: TRBD1
V gene: TRBV6-1
CDR3 protein: CASSEATSMTGYYTEAFF
CDR3 DNA: TGTGCCAGCAGTGAAGCTACCTCAATGACAGGGTATTACACTGAAGCTTTCTTT

clone size: -
J gene: TRBJ1-1
D gene: TRBD1
V gene: TRBV13
CDR3 protein: CASSLNRGRTEAFF
CDR3 DNA: TGTGCCAGCAGCTTAAACAGGGGGAGGACTGAAGCTTTCTTT